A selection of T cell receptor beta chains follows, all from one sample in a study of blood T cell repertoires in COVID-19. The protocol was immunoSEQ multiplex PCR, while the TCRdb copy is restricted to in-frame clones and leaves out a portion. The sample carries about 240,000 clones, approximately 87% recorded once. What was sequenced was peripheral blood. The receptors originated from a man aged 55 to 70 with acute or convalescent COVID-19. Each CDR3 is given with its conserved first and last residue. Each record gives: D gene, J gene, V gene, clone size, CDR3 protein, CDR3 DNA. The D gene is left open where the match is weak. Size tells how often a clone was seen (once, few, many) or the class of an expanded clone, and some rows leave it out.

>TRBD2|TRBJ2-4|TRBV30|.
CAWSATSGRARLQYF
TGTGCCTGGAGTGCTACTAGCGGGAGGGCCCGCCTCCAGTACTTC
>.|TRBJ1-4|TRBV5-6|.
CASSLGVGPLFF
TGTGCCAGCAGCTTGGGAGTTGGGCCACTGTTTTTT
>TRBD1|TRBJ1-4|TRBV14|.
CASSQGSGTGREKLFF
TGTGCCAGCAGCCAAGGTTCCGGGACAGGAAGGGAAAAACTGTTTTTT
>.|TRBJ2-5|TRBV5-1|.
CASSPIAADLGTQYF
TGCGCCAGCAGCCCAATAGCGGCAGACCTCGGGACCCAGTACTTC
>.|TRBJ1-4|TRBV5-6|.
CASSLAGQSEKLFF
TGTGCCAGCAGCTTGGCAGGGCAATCTGAAAAACTGTTTTTT
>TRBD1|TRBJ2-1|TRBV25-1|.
CARGWDRGYNEQFF
TGTGCCAGGGGATGGGACAGAGGATACAATGAGCAGTTCTTC
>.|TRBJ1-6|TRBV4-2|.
CASSQDRERRSPLHF
TGTGCCAGCAGCCAAGATAGGGAGAGAAGATCACCCCTCCACTTT
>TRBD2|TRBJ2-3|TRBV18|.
CASSLGLASTDTQYF
TGTGCCAGCTCCCTGGGACTAGCGAGCACAGATACGCAGTATTTT
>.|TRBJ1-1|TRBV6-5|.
CASSLRWAAPEAFF
TGTGCCAGCAGTCTTCGGTGGGCAGCCCCTGAAGCTTTCTTT
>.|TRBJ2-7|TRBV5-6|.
CASSLAERREQYF
TGTGCCAGCAGCTTGGCGGAGAGGAGGGAGCAGTACTTC
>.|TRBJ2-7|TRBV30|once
CAWSPQRDEQYF
TGTGCCTGGAGTCCCCAGAGGGACGAGCAGTACTTC
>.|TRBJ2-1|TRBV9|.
CASSVGVGAYNEQFF
TGTGCCAGCAGCGTAGGTGTGGGAGCCTACAATGAGCAGTTCTTC
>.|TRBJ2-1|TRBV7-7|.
CASSLYPRGSPNDEQFF
TGTGCTAGCAGCTTATATCCGAGGGGGAGCCCTAACGATGAGCAGTTCTTC
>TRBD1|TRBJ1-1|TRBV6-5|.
CASSREQGGTEAFF
TGTGCCAGCAGTCGGGAGCAGGGGGGAACTGAAGCTTTCTTT
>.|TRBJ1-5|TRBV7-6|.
CASSPMGPDSYNQPQHF
TGTGCCAGCAGCCCGATGGGGCCCGACAGTTACAATCAGCCCCAGCATTTT
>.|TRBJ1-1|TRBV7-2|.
CASSPKDSMNTEAFF
TGTGCCAGCAGCCCGAAGGACAGCATGAACACTGAAGCTTTCTTT
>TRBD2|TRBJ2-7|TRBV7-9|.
CASSSGTSGSSSYEQYF
TGTGCCAGCAGTTCCGGGACTAGCGGGAGTAGCTCCTACGAGCAGTACTTC